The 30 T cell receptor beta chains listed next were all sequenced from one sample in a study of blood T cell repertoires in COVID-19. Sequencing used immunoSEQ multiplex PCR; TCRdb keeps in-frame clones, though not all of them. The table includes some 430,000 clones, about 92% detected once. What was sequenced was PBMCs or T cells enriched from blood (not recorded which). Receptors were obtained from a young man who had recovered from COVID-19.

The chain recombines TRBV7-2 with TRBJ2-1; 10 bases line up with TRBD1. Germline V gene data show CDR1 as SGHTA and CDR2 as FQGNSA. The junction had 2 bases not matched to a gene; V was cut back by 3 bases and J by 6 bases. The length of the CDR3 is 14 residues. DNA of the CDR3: TGTGCCAGCAGCTTTGACAGGGGGCCCAATGAGCAGTTCTTC. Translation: CASSFDRGPNEQFF. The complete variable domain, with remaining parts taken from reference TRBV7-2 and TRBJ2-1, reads GAGVSQSPSNKVTEKGKDVELRCDPISGHTALYWYRQSLGQGLEFLIYFQGNSAPDKSGLPSDRFSAERTGGSVSTLTIQRTQQEDSAVYLCASSFDRGPNEQFFGPGTRLTVL.

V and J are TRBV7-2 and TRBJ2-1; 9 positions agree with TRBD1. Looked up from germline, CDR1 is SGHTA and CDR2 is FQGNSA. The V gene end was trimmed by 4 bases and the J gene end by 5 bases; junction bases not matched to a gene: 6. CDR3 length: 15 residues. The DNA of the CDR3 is TGTGCCAGCAGCTCCGGACAGGGGAGGAACAATGAGCAGTTCTTC. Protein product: CASSSGQGRNNEQFF.

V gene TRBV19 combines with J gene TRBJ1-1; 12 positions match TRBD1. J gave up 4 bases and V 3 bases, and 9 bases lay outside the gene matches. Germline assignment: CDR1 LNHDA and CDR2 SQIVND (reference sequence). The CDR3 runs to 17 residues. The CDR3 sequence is CASSMSRDRGPATEAFF. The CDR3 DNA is TGTGCCAGTAGTATGTCTCGGGACAGGGGGCCGGCCACTGAAGCTTTCTTT.

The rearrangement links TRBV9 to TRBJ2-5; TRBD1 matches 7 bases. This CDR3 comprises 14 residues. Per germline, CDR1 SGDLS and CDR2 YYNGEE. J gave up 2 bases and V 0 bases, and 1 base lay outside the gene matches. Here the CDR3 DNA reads TGTGCCAGCAGCGTAGGGGACAGACAAGAGACCCAGTACTTC. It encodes CASSVGDRQETQYF.

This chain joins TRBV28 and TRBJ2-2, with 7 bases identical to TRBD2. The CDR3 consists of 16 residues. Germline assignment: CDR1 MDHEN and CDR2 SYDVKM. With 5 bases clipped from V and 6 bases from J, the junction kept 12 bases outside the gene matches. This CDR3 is CASSTNQGLRAGELFF. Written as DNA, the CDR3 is TGTGCCAGCAGTACCAACCAGGGACTAAGGGCCGGGGAGCTGTTTTTT.

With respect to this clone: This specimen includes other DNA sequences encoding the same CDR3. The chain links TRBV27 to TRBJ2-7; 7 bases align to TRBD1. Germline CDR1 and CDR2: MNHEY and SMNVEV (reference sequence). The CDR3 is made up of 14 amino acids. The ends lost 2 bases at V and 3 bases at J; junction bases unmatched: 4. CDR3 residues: CASSLQGQNYEQYF. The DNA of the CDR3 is TGTGCCAGCAGTTTACAGGGACAGAACTACGAGCAGTACTTC.

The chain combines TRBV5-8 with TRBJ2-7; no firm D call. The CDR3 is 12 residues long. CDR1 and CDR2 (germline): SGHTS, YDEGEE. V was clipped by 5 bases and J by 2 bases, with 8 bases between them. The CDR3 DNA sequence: TGTGCCAGCAGTCCTCGTCCCTACGAGCAGTACTTC. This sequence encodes CASSPRPYEQYF.

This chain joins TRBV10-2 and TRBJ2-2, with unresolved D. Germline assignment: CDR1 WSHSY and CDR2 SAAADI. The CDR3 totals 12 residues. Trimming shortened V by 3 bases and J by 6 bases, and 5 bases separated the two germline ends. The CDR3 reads CASSDSAGELFF. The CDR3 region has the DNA TGCGCCAGCAGTGATTCGGCCGGGGAGCTGTTTTTT.

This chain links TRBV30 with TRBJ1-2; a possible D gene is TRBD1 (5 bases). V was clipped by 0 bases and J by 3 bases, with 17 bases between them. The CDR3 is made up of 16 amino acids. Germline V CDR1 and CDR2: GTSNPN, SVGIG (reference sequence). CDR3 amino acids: CAWSVSVFDSYYGYTF. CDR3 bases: TGTGCCTGGAGTGTGTCAGTTTTCGACAGCTACTATGGCTACACCTTC.

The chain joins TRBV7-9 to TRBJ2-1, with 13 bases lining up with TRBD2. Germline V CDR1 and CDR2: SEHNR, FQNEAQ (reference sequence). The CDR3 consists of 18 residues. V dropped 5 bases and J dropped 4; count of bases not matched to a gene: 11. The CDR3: CASSPRRGTSGAYNEQFF. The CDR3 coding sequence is TGTGCCAGCAGCCCTCGTAGGGGGACTAGCGGGGCATACAATGAGCAGTTCTTC.

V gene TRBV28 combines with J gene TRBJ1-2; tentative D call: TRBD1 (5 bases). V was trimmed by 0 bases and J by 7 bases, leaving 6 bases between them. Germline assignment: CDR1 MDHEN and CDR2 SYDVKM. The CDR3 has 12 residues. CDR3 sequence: CASSLWGLGYTF. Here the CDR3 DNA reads TGTGCCAGCAGTTTATGGGGGCTTGGCTACACCTTC.

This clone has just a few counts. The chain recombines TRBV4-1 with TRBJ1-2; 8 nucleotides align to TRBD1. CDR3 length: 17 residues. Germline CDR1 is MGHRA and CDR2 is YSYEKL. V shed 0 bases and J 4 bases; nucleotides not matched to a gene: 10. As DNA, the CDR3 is TGCGCCAGCAGCCAAGACGCTGGCAGGGGGCATCTCTATGGCTACACCTTC. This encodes CASSQDAGRGHLYGYTF.

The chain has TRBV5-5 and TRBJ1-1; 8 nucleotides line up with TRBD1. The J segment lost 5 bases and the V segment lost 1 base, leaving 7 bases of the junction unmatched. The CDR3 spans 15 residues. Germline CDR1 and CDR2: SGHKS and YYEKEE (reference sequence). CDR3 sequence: CASSLSGTGLTEAFF. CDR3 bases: TGTGCCAGCAGCTTGTCGGGGACAGGCCTTACTGAAGCTTTCTTT.

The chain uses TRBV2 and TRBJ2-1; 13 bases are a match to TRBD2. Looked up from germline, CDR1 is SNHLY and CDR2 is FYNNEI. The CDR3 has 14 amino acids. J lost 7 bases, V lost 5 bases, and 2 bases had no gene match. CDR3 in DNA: TGTGCCAGCAGTCGGGGACTAGCGGGAAATGAGCAGTTCTTC. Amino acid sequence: CASSRGLAGNEQFF.

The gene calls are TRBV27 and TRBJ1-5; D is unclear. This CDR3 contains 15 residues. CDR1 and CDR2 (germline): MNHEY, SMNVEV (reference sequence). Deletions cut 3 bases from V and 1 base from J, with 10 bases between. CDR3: CASSFGVESNQPQHF. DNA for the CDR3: TGTGCCAGCAGTTTCGGGGTAGAGAGCAATCAGCCCCAGCATTTT.

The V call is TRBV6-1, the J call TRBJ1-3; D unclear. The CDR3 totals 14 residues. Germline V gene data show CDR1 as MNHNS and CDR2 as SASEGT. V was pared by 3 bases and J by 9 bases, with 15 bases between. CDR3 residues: CASSEAGLERTIYF. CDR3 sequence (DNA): TGTGCCAGCAGTGAGGCAGGATTAGAACGCACCATATATTTT.

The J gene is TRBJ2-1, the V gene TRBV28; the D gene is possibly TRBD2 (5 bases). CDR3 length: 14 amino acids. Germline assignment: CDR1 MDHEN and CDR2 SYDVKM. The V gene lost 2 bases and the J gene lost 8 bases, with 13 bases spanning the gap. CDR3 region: CASSLGPGYDEQFF. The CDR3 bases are TGTGCCAGCAGTTTAGGCCCGGGGTACGATGAGCAGTTCTTC.

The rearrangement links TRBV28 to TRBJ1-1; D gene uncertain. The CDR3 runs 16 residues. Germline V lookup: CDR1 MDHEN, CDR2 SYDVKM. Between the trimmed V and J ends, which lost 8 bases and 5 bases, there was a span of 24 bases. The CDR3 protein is CASAIKFGSSGTEAFF. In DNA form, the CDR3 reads TGTGCCAGCGCAATAAAGTTCGGTTCTAGTGGAACTGAAGCTTTCTTT.

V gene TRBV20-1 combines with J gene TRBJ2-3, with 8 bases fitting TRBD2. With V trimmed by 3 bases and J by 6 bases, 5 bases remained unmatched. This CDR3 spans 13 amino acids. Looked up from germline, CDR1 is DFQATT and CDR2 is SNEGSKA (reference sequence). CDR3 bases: TGCAGTGCTAGTCTCGGGGGGGCGGATACGCAGTATTTT. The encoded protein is CSASLGGADTQYF.

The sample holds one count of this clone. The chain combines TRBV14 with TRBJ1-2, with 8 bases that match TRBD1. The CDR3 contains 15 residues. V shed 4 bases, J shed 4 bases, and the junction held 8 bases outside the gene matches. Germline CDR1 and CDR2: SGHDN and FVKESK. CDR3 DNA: TGTGCCAGCAGCCCCACAGGGGGAGGTTCCTATGGCTACACCTTC. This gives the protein CASSPTGGGSYGYTF.

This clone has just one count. The CDR3 DNA reads as TGTGCCAGCAGTGACGGACAGGGGGTTCACTATGGCTACACCTTC. Residues: CASSDGQGVHYGYTF. V gene TRBV2 combines with J gene TRBJ1-2; 10 nucleotides align to TRBD1. After removal of 3 bases from V and 3 bases from J, the junction contained 4 bases not matched to a gene. CDR3 size: 15 residues. Germline V gives CDR1 SNHLY, CDR2 FYNNEI.

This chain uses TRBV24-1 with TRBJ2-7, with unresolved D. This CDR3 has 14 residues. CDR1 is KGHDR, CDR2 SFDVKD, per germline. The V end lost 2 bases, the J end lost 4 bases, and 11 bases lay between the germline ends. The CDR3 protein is CATSDSLRSYEQYF. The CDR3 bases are TGTGCCACCAGTGATTCCCTGCGGAGTTACGAGCAGTACTTC.

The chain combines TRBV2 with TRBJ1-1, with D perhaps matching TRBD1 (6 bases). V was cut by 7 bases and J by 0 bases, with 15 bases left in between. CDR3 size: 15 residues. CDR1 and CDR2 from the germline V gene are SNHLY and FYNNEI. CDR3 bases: TGTGCCAGCAATCGGGGGGCGGAGATGAACACTGAAGCTTTCTTT. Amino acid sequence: CASNRGAEMNTEAFF.

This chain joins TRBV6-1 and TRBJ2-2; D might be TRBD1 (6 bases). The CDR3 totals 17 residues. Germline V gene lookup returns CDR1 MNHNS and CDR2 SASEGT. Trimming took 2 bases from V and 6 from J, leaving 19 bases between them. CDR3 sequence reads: CASSELTGTIVSGELFF. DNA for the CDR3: TGTGCCAGCAGTGAACTAACAGGGACCATCGTTTCCGGGGAGCTGTTTTTT.

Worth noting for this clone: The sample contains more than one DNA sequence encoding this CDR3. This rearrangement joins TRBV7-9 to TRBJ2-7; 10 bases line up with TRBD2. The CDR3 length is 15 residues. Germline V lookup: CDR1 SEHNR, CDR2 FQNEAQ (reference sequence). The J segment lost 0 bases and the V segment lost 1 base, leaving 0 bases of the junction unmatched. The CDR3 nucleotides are TGTGCCAGCAGCTTAGGACTAGCGGGCTCCTACGAGCAGTACTTC. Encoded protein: CASSLGLAGSYEQYF.

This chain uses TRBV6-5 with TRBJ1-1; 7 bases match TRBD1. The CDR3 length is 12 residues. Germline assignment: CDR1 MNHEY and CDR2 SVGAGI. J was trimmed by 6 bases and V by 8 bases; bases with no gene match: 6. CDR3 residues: CASRQGMAEAFF. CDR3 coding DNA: TGTGCCAGCCGACAGGGTATGGCTGAAGCTTTCTTT.

The CDR3 reads CASSKQSRDRVYWDGNQPQHF. The CDR3 bases are TGTGCCAGCAGCAAGCAAAGTCGGGACAGGGTCTATTGGGATGGCAATCAGCCCCAGCATTTT. The V gene is TRBV21-1, the J gene TRBJ1-5; TRBD1 was called by the table and not checked on the DNA. TRBV21-1 is a listed pseudogene. This CDR3 is built from 21 residues.

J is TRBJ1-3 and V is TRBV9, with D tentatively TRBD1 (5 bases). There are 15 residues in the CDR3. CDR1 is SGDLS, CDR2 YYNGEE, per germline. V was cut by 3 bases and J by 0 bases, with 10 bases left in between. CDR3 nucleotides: TGTGCCAGCAGCGAACGGGGGGGCTCTGGAAACACCATATATTTT. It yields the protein CASSERGGSGNTIYF. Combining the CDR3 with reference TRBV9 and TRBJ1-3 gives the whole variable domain DSGVTQTPKHLITATGQRVTLRCSPRSGDLSVYWYQQSLDQGLQFLIQYYNGEERAKGNILERFSAQQFPDLHSELNLSSLELGDSALYFCASSERGGSGNTIYFGEGSWLTVV.

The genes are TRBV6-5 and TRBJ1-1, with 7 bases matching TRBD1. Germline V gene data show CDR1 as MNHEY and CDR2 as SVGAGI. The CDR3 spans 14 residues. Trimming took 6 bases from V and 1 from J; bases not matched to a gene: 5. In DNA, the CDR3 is TGTGCCAGCAGAGGACAGGTATCGAACACTGAAGCTTTCTTT. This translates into CASRGQVSNTEAFF.

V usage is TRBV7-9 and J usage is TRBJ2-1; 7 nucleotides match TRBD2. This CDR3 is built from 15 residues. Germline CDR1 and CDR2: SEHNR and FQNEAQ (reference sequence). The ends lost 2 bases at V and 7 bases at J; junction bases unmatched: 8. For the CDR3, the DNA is TGTGCCAGCAGCTTATCGGGCGGGAGTCTTAATGAGCAGTTCTTC. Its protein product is CASSLSGGSLNEQFF.